This entry lists 9 T cell receptor beta chains sequenced from one sample in a study of T cell changes during pregnancy in multiple sclerosis. Libraries were prepared by immunoSEQ multiplex PCR; TCRdb keeps only in-frame clonotypes and omits some of them. Here the sample spans 52,000 or so clones, about 93% being singletons. Sequenced here: CD4+ T cells from peripheral blood mononuclear cells, sampled in the second trimester of pregnancy. The receptors derive from a female donor with multiple sclerosis, enrolled in a pregnancy study.

The genes are TRBV6-4 and TRBJ2-7, with 9 nucleotides matching TRBD1. Per germline, CDR1 MRHNA and CDR2 SNTAGT. J lost 3 bases, V lost 4 bases, and 1 base had no gene match. The CDR3 sequence is 13 residues long. CDR3 region: CASSVDRGYEQYF. CDR3 DNA sequence: TGTGCCAGCAGTGTGGACAGGGGCTACGAGCAGTACTTC.

The V and J genes are TRBV5-6 and TRBJ2-2, with 7 bases identical to TRBD2. The germline V gene encodes CDR1 SGHDT and CDR2 YYEEEE. With V trimmed by 4 bases and J by 0 bases, 6 bases remained unmatched. The CDR3 runs 16 residues. CDR3 bases: TGTGCCAGCAGCGGGCTGGGGGGGGCGAACACCGGGGAGCTGTTTTTT. This encodes CASSGLGGANTGELFF.

This clone was counted between two and nine times. The chain has TRBV19 and TRBJ1-5; 9 nucleotides agree with TRBD1. The CDR3 has 20 residues. V shed 11 bases and J 2 bases; nucleotides not matched to a gene: 25. Germline-derived CDR1 and CDR2 are LNHDA and SQIVND (reference sequence). The DNA of the CDR3 is TGTGCCTCCAGAGGGGACAGGGTATCTGATATTTTTATACGCAATCAGCCCCAGCATTTT. Protein product: CASRGDRVSDIFIRNQPQHF. The full variable domain, completed using reference TRBV19 and TRBJ1-5, is DGGITQSPKYLFRKEGQNVTLSCEQNLNHDAMYWYRQDPGQGLRLIYYSQIVNDFQKGDIAEGYSVSREKKESFPLTVTSAQKNPTAFYLCASRGDRVSDIFIRNQPQHFGDGTRLSIL.

Only one count was recorded for this clone. This chain's CDR3 is CASSLQGTGQPQHF. The DNA for the CDR3 is TGTGCCAGCAGCCTACAGGGGACGGGGCAGCCCCAGCATTTT. The chain employs TRBV7-8 and TRBJ1-5, with 7 bases that match TRBD1. The CDR3 runs 14 residues. V shed 5 bases and J 7 bases; nucleotides not matched to a gene: 8. Germline values: CDR1 SGHVS, CDR2 FQNEAQ.

The CDR3 reads CASSLGLAGDADTQYF. For the CDR3, the DNA is TGTGCCAGCAGCTTGGGACTAGCGGGAGATGCAGATACGCAGTATTTT. The rearrangement joins TRBV5-4 to TRBJ2-3; 12 nucleotides match TRBD2. The CDR3 runs to 16 residues. Unmatched junction bases numbered 3, after V lost 0 bases and J lost 4 bases. Looked up from germline, CDR1 is SGHNT and CDR2 is YYREEE (reference sequence).

The rearrangement joins TRBV5-1 to TRBJ2-3; maybe TRBD2 (7 bases). The V end was cut by 4 bases, the J end by 1 base, with 19 bases between. This CDR3 is built from 17 residues. Germline V gene data show CDR1 as SGHRS and CDR2 as YFSETQ. In DNA form, the CDR3 reads TGCGCCAGCAGCCCCAACGGTTCCGGGGGGCGCACAGATACGCAGTATTTT. Amino acids: CASSPNGSGGRTDTQYF.

This chain joins TRBV2 and TRBJ2-3; a weak D match, TRBD1 (6 bases). This CDR3 contains 15 residues. V lost 6 bases to trimming and J lost 5 bases, with 18 bases between them. Germline values: CDR1 SNHLY, CDR2 FYNNEI. The CDR3 is CASRGEGRGKDTQYF. The CDR3 DNA follows: TGTGCCAGCAGAGGAGAGGGTAGGGGGAAAGATACGCAGTATTTT.

The chain carries TRBV5-1 and TRBJ2-5; 9 bases agree with TRBD2. Germline CDR1 SGHRS, CDR2 YFSETQ. The CDR3 extends over 16 amino acids. With V trimmed by 1 base and J by 3 bases, 7 bases remained unmatched. CDR3 sequence (DNA): TGCGCCAGCAGCTTGCAGACTAGCGGAAGGGAAGAGACCCAGTACTTC. Its protein product is CASSLQTSGREETQYF.

This chain joins TRBV10-3 and TRBJ1-5; D gene unclear. V lost 5 bases to trimming and J lost 5 bases, with 10 bases between them. Per germline, CDR1 ENHRY and CDR2 SYGVKD. The CDR3 runs 13 residues. CDR3 residues: CAISPVRDQPQHF. CDR3 bases: TGTGCCATCAGTCCTGTGAGAGATCAGCCCCAGCATTTT.